These 14 T cell receptor beta chains came from one sample sequenced in a study of high-grade serous ovarian cancer treatment subgroups. Here immunoSEQ multiplex PCR was the method, and the copy in TCRdb shows in-frame clones only, minus some. The data show roughly 1,200 clones, about four fifths seen once. Tumor samples were taken before definitive surgery or chemotherapy. Specimen: tumor tissue. Source of these receptors: a human donor with high-grade serous ovarian cancer.

The chain couples TRBV7-9 to TRBJ1-1; a possible D gene is TRBD1 (5 bases). The CDR3 contains 13 residues. V lost 2 bases to trimming and J lost 5 bases, with 9 bases between them. Germline assignment: CDR1 SEHNR and CDR2 FQNEAQ (reference sequence). The CDR3 nucleotides read TGTGCCAGCAGCTTATCGGGGGGGACTGAAGCTTTCTTT. Its protein is CASSLSGGTEAFF.

The table lists this clone with a count of one. This chain uses TRBV10-2 with TRBJ1-1; D remains ambiguous. This CDR3 region has 14 residues. Trimming removed 7 bases from V and 1 base from J, with 13 bases in between. Germline-derived CDR1 and CDR2 are WSHSY and SAAADI. The CDR3 loop is CASTPTWGNTEAFF. The CDR3, as DNA: TGCGCCAGCACCCCGACGTGGGGGAACACTGAAGCTTTCTTT.

The chain uses TRBV10-3 and TRBJ1-4, with D uncertain. V was pared by 4 bases and J by 3 bases, with 15 bases between. This CDR3 has 16 amino acids. CDR1 is ENHRY and CDR2 is SYGVKD in the germline V gene. CDR3 protein: CAISGQHTAANEKLFF. The CDR3 region has the DNA TGTGCCATCAGTGGTCAGCACACCGCTGCTAATGAAAAACTGTTTTTT.

V usage is TRBV7-9 and J usage is TRBJ2-5, with 10 bases lining up with TRBD2. The J call is doubtful: the DNA matches TRBJ2-7 better. CDR3 length equals 16 residues. Germline V gene lookup returns CDR1 SEHNR and CDR2 FQNEAQ (reference sequence). The chain's CDR3 is CASSLLGTSASYEQYF. The CDR3 DNA is TGTGCCAGCAGCTTATTAGGGACTAGCGCGTCGTACGAGCAGTACTTC.

This chain uses TRBV28 with TRBJ2-7; D unclear. Deletions cut 2 bases from V and 4 bases from J, with 15 bases between. The CDR3 is 15 residues long. Germline values: CDR1 MDHEN, CDR2 SYDVKM. Here the CDR3 reads CASSLPASPPYEQYF. CDR3 in DNA: TGTGCCAGCAGTTTACCGGCCTCCCCGCCGTACGAGCAGTACTTC.

This clone was counted a few times. CDR3 residues: CASSSGQPNTEAFF. DNA of the CDR3: TGCGCCAGCAGCTCGGGACAGCCGAACACTGAAGCTTTCTTT. The chain links TRBV5-1 to TRBJ1-1, with TRBD1 matching 7 bases. Germline V gene data show CDR1 as SGHRS and CDR2 as YFSETQ. After removal of 3 bases from V and 1 base from J, the junction contained 3 bases not matched to a gene. The CDR3 consists of 14 residues. The variable domain in full, with the rest retrieved from reference TRBV5-1 and TRBJ1-1, is KAGVTQTPRYLIKTRGQQVTLSCSPISGHRSVSWYQQTPGQGLQFLFEYFSETQRNKGNFPGRFSGRQFSNSRSEMNVSTLELGDSALYLCASSSGQPNTEAFFGQGTRLTVV.

The V call is TRBV9, the J call TRBJ1-5; D uncertain. The germline V and J ends were trimmed by 0 bases and 5 bases, with 12 bases remaining between them. The germline gives CDR1 SGDLS, CDR2 YYNGEE. The CDR3 totals 15 residues. The CDR3 DNA reads TGTGCCAGCAGCGTAGATGGCGGTCTCTATCAGCCCCAGCATTTT. This translates into CASSVDGGLYQPQHF.

The CDR3 is CASSQDVSPSGELFF. CDR3 coding DNA: TGTGCCAGCAGTCAGGACGTAAGCCCGTCCGGGGAGCTGTTTTTT. The chain uses TRBV28 and TRBJ2-2; D not resolved. CDR3 length: 15 amino acids. With 5 bases removed from V and 6 bases from J, the gap between germline ends came to 16 bases. Per germline, CDR1 MDHEN and CDR2 SYDVKM.

J is TRBJ1-3 and V is TRBV28; D is undetermined. The germline V gene has CDR1 MDHEN and CDR2 SYDVKM. The CDR3 loop spans 15 amino acids. Trimming removed 6 bases from V and 6 bases from J, with 18 bases in between. The CDR3 reads CASSPPGRPLNTIYF. The CDR3 nucleotides are TGTGCCAGCAGCCCCCCCGGCCGACCTTTAAACACCATATATTTT.

The sample holds one count of this clone. This chain joins TRBV28 and TRBJ2-1; D may be TRBD2 (5 bases). CDR1 is MDHEN and CDR2 is SYDVKM in the germline V gene. This CDR3 contains 15 residues. The V and J ends lost 6 bases and 4 bases respectively, with 16 bases between them. Here the CDR3 DNA reads TGTGCCAGCAGCCCCGACGGGATACCGTACAATGAGCAGTTCTTC. Translating gives CASSPDGIPYNEQFF.

The chain uses TRBV28 and TRBJ2-7; 9 bases align to TRBD1. V was clipped by 5 bases and J by 3 bases; unmatched bases: 8. Germline V gives CDR1 MDHEN, CDR2 SYDVKM. There are 15 residues in the CDR3. The CDR3 loop reads CASSPQGAPIYEQYF. CDR3 sequence (DNA): TGTGCCAGCAGTCCACAGGGGGCCCCCATCTACGAGCAGTACTTC.

V is TRBV18 and J is TRBJ2-7, with D perhaps TRBD2 (7 bases). Germline assignment: CDR1 KGHSH and CDR2 LQKENI. Trimming left V 3 bases short and J 6 bases short, with 12 bases between. This CDR3 has 13 amino acids. Written as DNA, the CDR3 is TGTGCCAGCTCACCCATGAGGGGGGGCGAGCAGTACTTC. Translating it yields CASSPMRGGEQYF.

Concerning this clone: Other DNA sequences in this specimen translate into the identical CDR3. The chain combines TRBV28 with TRBJ2-7; D is unclear. Trimming pared 5 bases from V and 1 base from J, leaving 15 bases between. This CDR3 spans 15 amino acids. Germline CDR1 is MDHEN and CDR2 is SYDVKM. The CDR3 DNA sequence: TGTGCCAGCAGTCCACCTGGACGCCCATCCTACGAGCAGTACTTC. Protein sequence: CASSPPGRPSYEQYF.

Of note for this clone: Other nucleotide sequences in the sample specify the same CDR3. J is TRBJ2-7 and V is TRBV28, with TRBD2 as a possible D gene (6 bases). The CDR3 has 15 residues. The germline CDR1 and CDR2 sequences are MDHEN and SYDVKM. V was clipped by 6 bases and J by 3 bases, with 18 bases between them. The CDR3 region has the DNA TGTGCCAGCAGCCCGCCAGGGACTCCGCTCTACGAGCAGTACTTC. Translating it yields CASSPPGTPLYEQYF.